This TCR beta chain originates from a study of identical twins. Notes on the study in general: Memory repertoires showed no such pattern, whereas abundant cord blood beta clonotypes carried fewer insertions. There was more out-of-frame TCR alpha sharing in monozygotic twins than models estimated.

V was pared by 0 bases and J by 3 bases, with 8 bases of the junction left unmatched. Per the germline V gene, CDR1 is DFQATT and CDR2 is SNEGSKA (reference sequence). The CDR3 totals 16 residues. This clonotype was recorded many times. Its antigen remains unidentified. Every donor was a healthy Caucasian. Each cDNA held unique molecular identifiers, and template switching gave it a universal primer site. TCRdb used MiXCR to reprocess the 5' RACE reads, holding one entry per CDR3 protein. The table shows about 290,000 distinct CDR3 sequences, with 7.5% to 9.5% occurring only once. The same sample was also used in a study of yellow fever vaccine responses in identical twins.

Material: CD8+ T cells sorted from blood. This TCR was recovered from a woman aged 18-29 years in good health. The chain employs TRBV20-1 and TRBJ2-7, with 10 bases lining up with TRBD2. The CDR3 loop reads CSARDPSGSAVYEQYF. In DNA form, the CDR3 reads TGCAGTGCTAGAGATCCTAGCGGGAGCGCGGTCTACGAGCAGTACTTC.